The T cell receptor (beta chain) described here comes from a study of blood T cells in healthy people across ages (dated by TCRdb to between 2014 and 2017). As for the study more broadly: Template switching captured roughly one uniquely barcoded TCR beta cDNA molecule per two T cells in model experiments. Using the same blood draw, the study looked at two additional independent replicas of 1 million unique cDNA reads for two donors, one aged 18 to 29 and the other aged 80 or older. Age-related changes in TCR beta repertoire diversity were measured in the study by deep sequencing normalized with unique cDNA molecular identifiers. To avoid experimental bias, donors of different ages were distributed randomly across sequencing lanes. The donors were divided into four age groups: young (average 16 years), middle-aged (about 40), aged (about 61) and long-lived (about 79). Summary of the overall study and its limitations: There was a strong correlation between observed TCR beta diversity and the percentage of naive T cells measured by flow cytometry. Since profiling was done on bulk unsorted PBMCs, naive and antigen-experienced compartments could not be conclusively compared. As age increased, observed TCR beta diversity per million T cells dropped in a roughly linear way, and a significant reduction was already evident by age about 40. Compared with the aged group, more naive CD4+ T cells, fewer expanded clones and increased TCR diversity were shown by the long-lived group, suggesting age selection. Estimates of total diversity based on one million sequenced T cells were considered lower bounds and underestimates. Because donor CMV infection status was unknown, age-related changes in expanded clonotypes were potentially confounded.

The donors were some 39 Caucasian individuals from Russia, aged roughly 6 to 95 years, who were systemically healthy. Around 10 milliliters of peripheral blood were collected from each donor into EDTA-treated Vacutainer tubes. PBMCs were isolated by Ficoll-Paque density-gradient centrifugation, with at least 6.5 million obtained per sample. Trizol reagent was used to extract total RNA from PBMCs, with at least 6 micrograms per sample. The percentages of naive CD45RAhigh/CD27high T cells were determined by flow cytometry on a PBMC aliquot from every donor. The table lists this clonotype with a few counts. There is no known antigen for this receptor. Base qualities are not recorded, but no much larger clone differs from it by a single base. Library construction relied on 5' RACE. A second about 7 to 12 cycle PCR used a sample-barcoded 5' primer and a J-beta primer mix. A unique molecular identifier was introduced onto each TCR beta cDNA molecule by a template-switch 5' adaptor carrying 12 random nucleotides. At least 2.5 million CDR3-containing paired-end reads were obtained from each sample. First-strand cDNA was synthesized from all RNA with the Mint cDNA synthesis kit, primed by a TRBC-specific oligonucleotide. Following uracil-DNA glycosylase treatment, all cDNA underwent a first 18-cycle PCR with the universal primers M1SS and BC2_uni_R. On the authors' methods: Each sample was normalized by randomly selecting 1 million high-quality reads, each carrying a distinct molecular identifier. Instead of being binned into consensus sequences, reads that shared molecular identifiers were thrown out. CDR3 identification, clonotype clustering and error correction used MiTCR with a Q25 quality threshold and the strictest error-elimination algorithm. A nonparametric unseen species model with Euler transformation was used to estimate lower-bound total TCR beta diversity. TCRdb reanalyzed the raw reads on its own, using fastp at Q25 for trimming and MiXCR for clone calling, and kept in-frame beta chains. CDR3 protein sequences are deduplicated, and each keeps its most common genes and DNA. TCRdb, not the original authors, processed these V and J calls. The sample table records approximately 1,700,000 distinct CDR3 sequences; about two fifths of these occur just once. Clones ranked in the top ten supply 23% of the sample.

Sequencing was done on a sample of blood. The source is a human donor in good health.

The bases read TGTGCCAGCAGGGGTGTAGCTGGGGCCAACGTCCTGACTTTC. Its coded protein is CASRGVAGANVLTF. The sequence joins TRBV6-1 to TRBJ2-6, with no confidently assigned D gene. The CDR3 goes from the cysteine to the phenylalanine over 14 residues. Only the CDR3 DNA is retained, 42 bases long and in frame from the first base. V lost 6 bases and J lost 2 bases; the stretch between them is 8 bases long. From a lookup of the germline V gene, CDR1 and CDR2 are MNHNS and SASEGT.